This T cell receptor beta chain was observed in a study of neurological immune-mediated disorders. Time point of the sample: longitudinal time-point 3. PBMCs stored at -80 C, 2 million in total, were the source of the unsorted libraries. This clonotype showed up many times. One entry per CDR3 protein results from TCRdb running MiXCR on the 5' RACE reads. This table has about 99,000 distinct CDR3 sequences, 9.5% to 14% appearing once. Losses at the gene ends were 11 bases for V and 1 base for J; bases not matched to a gene: 14. The CDR3 sequence is 17 residues long. Germline CDR1 and CDR2: KGHDR and SFDVKD.

The chain links TRBV24-1 to TRBJ1-5, with 9 nucleotides matching TRBD1. Material: PBMCs. The clonotype was recovered from a female donor with HTLV-1-associated myelopathy (HAM/TSP). CDR3 sequence (DNA): TGTGCCATACAAGGACAGGGGCTCCTGAGGAGCAATCAGCCCCAGCATTTT. As protein: CAIQGQGLLRSNQPQHF.